This TCR beta chain was obtained from a study of shared clonotypes between healthy human individuals. The V gene end was trimmed by 10 bases and the J gene end by 3 bases; junction bases not matched to a gene: 1. The CDR3 length is 12 residues. The V gene's germline CDR1 is ENHRY and CDR2 SYGVKD. Profiling relied on immunoSEQ multiplex PCR, and the TCRdb table lists in-frame clones only, not all of them. The top ten clones hold roughly 0.13% of a sample with around 2,000,000 clones, about 95% of them seen once. This clone was counted ten times or more. The TCR comes from a man aged 18 to 30 in good health. Sequencing was performed on naive CD4+ T cells sorted from blood. Stated subset: CD45RA+ positively selected. The chain combines TRBV10-3 with TRBJ1-1; 11 bases agree with TRBD1. The CDR3 region is CATGQGDTEAFF. CDR3 nucleotides: TGTGCCACGGGACAGGGGGACACTGAAGCTTTCTTT.